One T cell receptor (beta chain) is described in this entry. Its antigen is not known. The CDR3 covers 15 residues. Unmatched junction bases numbered 3, after V lost 0 bases and J lost 0 bases. Germline CDR1 reads SGHRS; CDR2 reads YFSETQ. The source of the sample is a study of T cell responses to AZD1222 COVID-19 vaccine. Study-level background: Second-dose timings of about 4 or about 12 weeks were pooled. Study-wide findings and caveats: The donor cohort was predominantly white British with a female majority, and clonal diversity may have been underestimated. Close to half of spike-specific TCRs reportedly recognize unmutated variant regions.

The data were produced by immunoSEQ multiplex PCR, yet TCRdb's version contains in-frame clones alone and is incomplete. The sample includes about 130,000 clones, 70% to 90% of them seen just once. The sequences come from peripheral blood, collected on day 0 of AZD1222 vaccination. The chain recombines TRBV5-1 with TRBJ2-7; TRBD2 agrees at 7 bases. The source of this sequence is an adult in good health. The CDR3 DNA follows: TGCGCCAGCAGCTTGGCCCGCGGGAGCTCCTACGAGCAGTACTTC. It codes for CASSLARGSSYEQYF.